This T cell receptor beta chain was recovered during a study of shared clonotypes between healthy human individuals (dated by TCRdb to the early 2020s). Regarding the complete study: The cohort comprised a couple of women and a few men aged 18 to 49 years. For each donor, three plates each were used for CD4 naive and CD4 memory, two plates were used for CD8 naive, and one plate was used for CD8 memory. Blood TCR repertoires of five healthy adults were deeply sequenced to estimate repertoire size and the extent of clonotype sharing between individuals. Libraries were prepared and TCR repertoires were sequenced by different laboratories using diverse techniques, in order to increase sequencing depth and limit assay-specific biases. Per donor, leukapheresis produced somewhere between about 0.85 and 9.5 billion PBMCs. Paper-wide results and their limitations: Compared with non-shared clonotypes, the clonotypes found in all four sorted-subset donors had higher generation probabilities. Naive subsets generally had larger estimated clonotype richness than memory subsets. When a handful of donors were compared, the shared fraction of clonotypes was 5% to 6.5% for naive CD4, around 4% for naive CD8, more than 2% for memory CD4, and 0.35% to 0.5% for memory CD8. Based on pairwise subsampling, the degree of clonotype sharing among donors was expected to be affected by sequencing depth. The small number of donors limited the genetic and exposure-history diversity represented. Sampling was restricted to blood, and TCR repertoires in tissue are likely to differ from TCR repertoires in blood. Even with the large sequencing depth, rarefaction of the sorted-subset datasets indicated that sequencing was incomplete.

Donors were healthy HIV-negative adults with no recently reported acute infections or vaccinations. All donors were Caucasian adults living in Nashville, Tennessee, USA. CD4+ T cells were enriched through magnetic negative selection, after which naive cells were positively selected on CD45RA and the remaining negative fraction served as the memory subset. After blood collection by leukapheresis, PBMCs were isolated using Ficoll-Histopaque density gradient centrifugation and then cryopreserved in the vapor phase of liquid nitrogen. Purity and quantity of every magnetically sorted T cell population were checked by analytical flow cytometry. From each sorted fraction, genomic DNA was isolated and quantified by UV absorbance on a Nanodrop 2000c. This clone has a handful of counts. Its binding antigen is unknown. No base quality information exists; no much larger clone differs at one position. Using the deep immunoSEQ assay, TCR CDR3 regions were amplified from genomic DNA by multiplex PCR. Extracted genomic DNA from each cell subset was spread evenly across all wells of several immunoSEQ 96-well plates, with each plate serving as a replicate. For sorted subsets, each replicate PCR was loaded with about 200 ng genomic DNA, equivalent to approximately 27,000 T cell genomes. The purified libraries were quantified using a Qubit 3.0 fluorometer, sized with a Bioanalyzer 2100, and then quantified again using the KAPA Library Quantification kit. Each immunoSEQ 96-well plate was sequenced on its own single-read 150-cycle Illumina NextSeq 550 flow cell. In the source study's methods: Because the immunoSEQ output included only junctional sequences and no quality scores, the filtering could not be the same as the filtering used for full-length reads. Sequences were annotated with PyIR, a Python wrapper for IgBLAST v1.9, using IMGT germline references to assign V/J genes and CDR3. Any read was removed if the V/J assignment was weak (E-value above 1e-6), the CDR3 was missing, or the read contained stop codons, out-of-frame junctions, or ambiguous translated residues. A V3J clonotype was defined by an identical inferred V gene, J gene, and CDR3 amino acid sequence. Percentage overlap between repertoires was computed as shared unique clonotypes divided by the size of the smaller repertoire. Repertoire richness was assessed with RTK rarefaction, the Chao1 estimator, and Recon v2.1 estimates of unobserved clonotypes. For all TCRbeta clonotypes obtained by the gDNA method from four donors, generation probabilities were computed with OLGA. TCRdb holds this immuneACCESS table with in-frame rearrangements only. Some clones are missing; in checked studies, unresolved V genes explain under half, and the rest has no known cause. V, J and clone size are taken as reported in that table, and D and trimming were inferred from the DNA itself. Present in this sample are 150,000 to 200,000 clones, 65% to 80% of which were seen just once. Clones ranked in the top ten supply 8.5% to 12% of the sample.

This TCR derives from a man aged 30 to 39 in good health. The sequenced sample consisted of memory CD4+ T cells sorted from blood. The cell subset or site label, as the study defines it: CD45RA-negative fraction.

CDR3 sequence: CASSRTDNYGYTF. The bases read TGTGCCAGCAGCCGTACAGATAACTATGGCTACACCTTC. Recombination connected TRBV9 to TRBJ1-2; there is no confident call for the D gene. The CDR3 goes from the cysteine to the phenylalanine over 13 residues. The retained sequence is limited to the CDR3, 39 bases, with the frame set at the first base. From the germline V gene, CDR1 is SGDLS and CDR2 is YYNGEE. Trimming at the junction amounts to 4 bases on V and 1 base on J, and the germline ends lie 8 bases apart.